These 17 T cell receptor beta chains were all obtained from the same sample, sequenced in a study of blood T cells in healthy people across ages. It was with a sample-barcoded 5' primer and a J-beta primer mix that a second PCR of roughly 6 to 11 cycles was run. TCRdb analysed the 5' RACE reads with MiXCR anew, one entry per CDR3 protein. Among some 940,000 distinct CDR3 sequences listed, almost 30% were seen once. These same data were also listed under a study on T cells of mothers and their children.

Sequencing input: blood. These TCRs come from a woman between 40 and 50 years old in good health.

Concerning this clonotype: A much larger clone differs from this one at a single base, so this may be a read error. The rearrangement joins TRBV3-1 to TRBJ2-3, with 10 positions matching TRBD1. The CDR3 sequence is 18 residues long. After removal of 4 bases from V and 3 bases from J, the junction contained 13 bases not matched to a gene. From germline, CDR1 is LGHDT and CDR2 YNNKEL (reference sequence). The CDR3 nucleotides are TGTGCCAGCAGCCGAGTGGTTGGACAGGGGGGTTTTACAGATACGCAGTATTTT. Protein sequence: CASSRVVGQGGFTDTQYF.

This clonotype was counted a few times. The chain is built from TRBV5-1 and TRBJ2-5, with 7 bases matching TRBD1. J lost 2 bases, V lost 0 bases, and 10 bases had no gene match. This CDR3 has 17 residues. Germline values: CDR1 SGHRS, CDR2 YFSETQ. Here the CDR3 reads CASSLGGTARRQETQYF. In DNA form, the CDR3 reads TGCGCCAGCAGCTTGGGGGGGACAGCTCGGAGGCAAGAGACCCAGTACTTC.

A note on this clonotype: At one end the junction does not follow the germline gene, possibly because of a read error. This chain connects TRBV5-1 to TRBJ2-1, with 7 bases that match TRBD1. The germline V gene encodes CDR1 SGHRS and CDR2 YFSETQ. This CDR3 has 16 residues. Here the CDR3 DNA reads TGCGCCAACAGCTCGGGATCGACAGGGATGTACAATGAGCAGTTCTTC. As protein: CANSSGSTGMYNEQFF.

The gene calls are TRBV12-3 or TRBV12-4 and TRBJ1-1, with 7 nucleotides matching TRBD1. The ends lost 4 bases at V and 4 bases at J; junction bases unmatched: 9. The CDR3 runs 15 residues. The CDR3 protein is CASSSGTAGVTEAFF. The CDR3 region has the DNA TGTGCCAGCAGTTCAGGGACAGCGGGGGTCACTGAAGCTTTCTTT.

This clonotype has just a few counts. V and J are TRBV9 and TRBJ1-1, with 9 bases aligning to TRBD1. The J segment lost 8 bases and the V segment lost 3 bases, leaving 5 bases of the junction unmatched. The CDR3 length is 13 residues. Germline V gene lookup returns CDR1 SGDLS and CDR2 YYNGEE. The CDR3 loop reads CASSANGQGEAFF. The CDR3 DNA follows: TGTGCCAGCAGCGCGAACGGACAGGGGGAAGCTTTCTTT.

This clonotype was observed a handful of times. The chain couples TRBV28 to TRBJ1-6; D ambiguous. This CDR3 has 18 residues. V was cut by 6 bases and J by 2 bases, with 20 bases left in between. Germline CDR1 is MDHEN and CDR2 is SYDVKM. The chain's CDR3 is CASRPGLAISAYNSPLHF. The CDR3 nucleotides are TGTGCCAGCAGGCCCGGTTTGGCTATCAGTGCCTATAATTCACCCCTCCACTTT.

This clonotype has a handful of counts. The rearrangement links TRBV6-2 or TRBV6-3 to TRBJ1-5; maybe TRBD1 (5 bases). Trimming stripped 2 bases from V and 1 base from J, with 6 bases between. CDR1 and CDR2 from the germline V gene are MNHEY and SVGEGT. The CDR3 has 14 residues. The CDR3 loop reads CASSYGASNQPQHF. CDR3 coding DNA: TGTGCCAGCAGTTACGGGGCCAGCAATCAGCCCCAGCATTTT.

Turning to this clonotype: Mismatch with germline at one junction end may stem from a read error. The gene calls are TRBV20-1 and TRBJ2-5; D may be TRBD2 (6 bases). Germline V gene data show CDR1 as DFQATT and CDR2 as SNEGSKA (reference sequence). There are 14 residues in the CDR3. CDR3 bases: TGCAGTGCCCCTGCGGCGGGGACCCAAGAGGCCCAGTACTTC. Protein: CSAPAAGTQEAQYF.

The chain combines TRBV28 with TRBJ2-7; D is possibly TRBD2 (6 bases). The CDR3 contains 16 residues. Germline assignment: CDR1 MDHEN and CDR2 SYDVKM. Trimming stripped 2 bases from V and 3 bases from J, with 17 bases between. CDR3 loop: CASSLITPKRVYEQYF. The DNA of the CDR3 is TGTGCCAGCAGTTTAATCACCCCGAAGCGGGTCTACGAGCAGTACTTC.

This clonotype showed up just a few times. V usage is TRBV29-1 and J usage is TRBJ1-1; the D gene is possibly TRBD1 (6 bases). There are 15 residues in the CDR3. The germline V gene has CDR1 SQVTM and CDR2 ANQGSEA. V was pared by 3 bases and J by 1 base, with 15 bases between. DNA of the CDR3: TGCAGCGTTGAGGATACAGGGTTGGGGAACACTGAAGCTTTCTTT. Amino acid sequence: CSVEDTGLGNTEAFF.

This clonotype was seen repeatedly, ten times or more. The chain is built from TRBV20-1 and TRBJ2-1; 7 bases match TRBD2. This CDR3 comprises 14 residues. V shed 4 bases and J 4 bases; nucleotides not matched to a gene: 7. Germline V gene sequence: CDR1 DFQATT, CDR2 SNEGSKA (reference sequence). CDR3 nucleotides: TGCAGTGCTAAGCGGGGCATAAAATACAATGAGCAGTTCTTC. Translation gives CSAKRGIKYNEQFF.

A few counts support this clonotype. V usage is TRBV20-1 and J usage is TRBJ2-1; the match to TRBD2 covers 9 bases. The V segment lost 3 bases and the J segment 6 bases; nucleotides outside the gene matches: 6. The CDR3 runs 14 residues. Looked up from germline, CDR1 is DFQATT and CDR2 is SNEGSKA (reference sequence). CDR3 amino acids: CSARWIAGANEQFF. CDR3 bases: TGCAGTGCTAGGTGGATAGCGGGGGCCAATGAGCAGTTCTTC.

V gene TRBV2 combines with J gene TRBJ1-1, with D maybe TRBD1 (6 bases). This CDR3 has 14 amino acids. V gave up 6 bases and J gave up 3 bases, with 14 bases separating them. Germline CDR1 SNHLY, CDR2 FYNNEI. CDR3 loop: CASRVRGGYTEAFF. The CDR3 DNA follows: TGTGCCAGCAGAGTTAGGGGGGGGTACACTGAAGCTTTCTTT.

V usage is TRBV27 and J usage is TRBJ2-5; D may be TRBD1 or TRBD2 (5 bases each). Germline-derived CDR1 and CDR2 are MNHEY and SMNVEV (reference sequence). The CDR3 length is 16 residues. Trimming left V 4 bases short and J 2 bases short, with 17 bases between. CDR3 amino acids: CASSSPSRDAQETQYF. DNA for the CDR3: TGTGCCAGCAGTTCGCCATCCCGGGACGCACAAGAGACCCAGTACTTC.

Turning to this clonotype: This may come from a read error, since a much larger clone is one base off. The chain couples TRBV28 to TRBJ2-7; TRBD1 aligns across 11 bases. Per germline, CDR1 MDHEN and CDR2 SYDVKM. The J segment lost 6 bases and the V segment lost 4 bases, leaving 5 bases of the junction unmatched. The CDR3 extends over 14 amino acids. This CDR3 reads CASSCGQGASEQYF. The CDR3 DNA follows: TGTGCCAGCAGTTGCGGACAGGGGGCGAGCGAGCAGTACTTC.

This clonotype has a handful of counts. This rearrangement joins TRBV28 to TRBJ1-2; no clear D. V lost 3 bases, J lost 4 bases, and 9 bases lay in between. CDR3 length equals 13 residues. Germline values: CDR1 MDHEN, CDR2 SYDVKM. The CDR3 spells CASSLDFRYGYTF. The CDR3 DNA sequence: TGTGCCAGCAGTTTGGATTTCCGCTATGGCTACACCTTC.

About this clonotype: Just one base apart from a much larger clone, this may be a read error. V gene TRBV4-1 combines with J gene TRBJ1-1; D remains ambiguous. CDR3 length: 15 amino acids. CDR1 is MGHRA and CDR2 is YSYEKL in the germline V gene. CDR3 sequence: CTSSQALAPNTEAFF. For the CDR3, the DNA is TGCACCAGCAGCCAAGCTCTGGCCCCGAACACTGAAGCTTTCTTT.